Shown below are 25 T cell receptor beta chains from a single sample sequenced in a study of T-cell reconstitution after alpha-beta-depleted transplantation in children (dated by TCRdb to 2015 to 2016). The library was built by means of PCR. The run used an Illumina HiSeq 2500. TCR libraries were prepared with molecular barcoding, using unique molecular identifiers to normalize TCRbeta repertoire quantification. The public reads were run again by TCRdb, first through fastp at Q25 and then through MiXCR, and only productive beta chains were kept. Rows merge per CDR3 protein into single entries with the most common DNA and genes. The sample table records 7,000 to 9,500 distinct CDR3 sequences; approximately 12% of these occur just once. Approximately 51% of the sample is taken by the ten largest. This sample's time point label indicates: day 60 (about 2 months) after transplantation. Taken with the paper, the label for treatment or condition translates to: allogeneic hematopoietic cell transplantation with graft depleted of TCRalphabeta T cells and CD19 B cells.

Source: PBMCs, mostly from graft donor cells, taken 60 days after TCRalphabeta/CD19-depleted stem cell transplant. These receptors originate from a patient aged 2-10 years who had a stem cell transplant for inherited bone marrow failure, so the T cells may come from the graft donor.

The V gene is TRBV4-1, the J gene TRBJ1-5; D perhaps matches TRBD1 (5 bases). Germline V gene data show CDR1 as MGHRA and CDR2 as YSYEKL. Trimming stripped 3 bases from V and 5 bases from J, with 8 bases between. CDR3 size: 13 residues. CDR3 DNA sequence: TGCGCCAGCAGCCAGACCAGGGATCAGCCCCAGCATTTT. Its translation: CASSQTRDQPQHF.

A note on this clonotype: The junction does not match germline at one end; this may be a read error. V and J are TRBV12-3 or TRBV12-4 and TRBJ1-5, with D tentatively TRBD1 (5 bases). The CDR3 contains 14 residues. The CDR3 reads CGALFGASNQPQDF. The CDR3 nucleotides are TGTGGGGCCCTTTTCGGGGCCAGCAATCAGCCCCAGGATTTT.

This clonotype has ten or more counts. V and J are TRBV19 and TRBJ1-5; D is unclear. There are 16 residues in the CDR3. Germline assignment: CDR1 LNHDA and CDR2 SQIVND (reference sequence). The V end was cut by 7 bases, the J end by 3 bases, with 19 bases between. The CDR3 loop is CASTDHEALNNQPQHF. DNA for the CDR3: TGTGCCAGTACCGACCATGAGGCGCTTAACAATCAGCCCCAGCATTTT.

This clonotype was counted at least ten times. For the CDR3, the DNA is TGTGCCAGCAGCCCACTGACCTTGACAGGCACCTACGAGCAGTACTTC. It is translated as CASSPLTLTGTYEQYF. The chain uses TRBV4-2 and TRBJ2-7; TRBD1 is a possible D gene (6 bases). Per the germline V gene, CDR1 is LGHNA and CDR2 is YNFKEQ. This CDR3 comprises 16 residues. V lost 4 bases, J lost 2 bases, and 18 bases lay in between.

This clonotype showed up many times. DNA of the CDR3: TGCGCCAGCAGCCTAGCCCTTAGCGGGAGGCCCGAGGTGGATACGCAGTATTTT. Protein product: CASSLALSGRPEVDTQYF. V and J are TRBV5-1 and TRBJ2-3, with TRBD2 matching 10 bases. V shed 4 bases and J 6 bases; nucleotides not matched to a gene: 17. Germline loops: CDR1 SGHRS, CDR2 YFSETQ. CDR3 length equals 18 residues.

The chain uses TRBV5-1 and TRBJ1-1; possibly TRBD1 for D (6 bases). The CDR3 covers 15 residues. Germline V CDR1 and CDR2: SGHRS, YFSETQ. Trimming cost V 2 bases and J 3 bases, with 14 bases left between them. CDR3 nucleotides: TGCGCCAGCAGCTTCCTAGCGGGGGCGGACACTGAAGCTTTCTTT. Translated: CASSFLAGADTEAFF.

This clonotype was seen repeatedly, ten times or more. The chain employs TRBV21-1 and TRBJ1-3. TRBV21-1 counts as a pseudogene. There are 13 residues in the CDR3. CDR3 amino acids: CASVDSSGNTIYF. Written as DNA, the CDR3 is TGTGCCAGCGTCGACAGCTCTGGAAACACCATATATTTT.

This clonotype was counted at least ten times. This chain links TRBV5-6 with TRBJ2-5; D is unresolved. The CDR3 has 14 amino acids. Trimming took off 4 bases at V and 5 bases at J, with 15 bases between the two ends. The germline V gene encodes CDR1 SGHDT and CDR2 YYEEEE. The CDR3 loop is CASSKVLLTETQYF. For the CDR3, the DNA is TGTGCCAGCAGCAAGGTCCTTCTCACGGAGACCCAGTACTTC. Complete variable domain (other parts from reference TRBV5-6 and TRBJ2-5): DAGVTQSPTHLIKTRGQQVTLRCSPKSGHDTVSWYQQALGQGPQFIFQYYEEEERQRGNFPDRFSGHQFPNYSSELNVNALLLGDSALYLCASSKVLLTETQYFGPGTRLLVL.

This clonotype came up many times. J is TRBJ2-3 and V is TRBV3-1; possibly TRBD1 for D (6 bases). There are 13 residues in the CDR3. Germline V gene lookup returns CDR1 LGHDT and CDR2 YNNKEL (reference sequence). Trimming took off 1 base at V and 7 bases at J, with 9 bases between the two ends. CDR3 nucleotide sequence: TGTGCCAGCAGCCAAGCTACAGGGAATACGCAGTATTTT. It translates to CASSQATGNTQYF.

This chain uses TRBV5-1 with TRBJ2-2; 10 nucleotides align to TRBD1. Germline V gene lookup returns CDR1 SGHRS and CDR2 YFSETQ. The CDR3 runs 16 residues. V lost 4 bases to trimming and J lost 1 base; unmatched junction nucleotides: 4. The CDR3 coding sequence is TGCGCCAGCAGCCCCCGGACAGGGGGGAACACCGGGGAGCTGTTTTTT. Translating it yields CASSPRTGGNTGELFF.

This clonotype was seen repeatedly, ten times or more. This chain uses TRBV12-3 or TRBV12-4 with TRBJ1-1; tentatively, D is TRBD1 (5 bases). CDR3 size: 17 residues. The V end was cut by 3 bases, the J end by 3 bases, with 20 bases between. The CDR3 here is CASSFRVLGPGYTEAFF. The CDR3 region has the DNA TGTGCCAGCAGTTTCAGGGTCCTCGGTCCCGGGTACACTGAAGCTTTCTTT.

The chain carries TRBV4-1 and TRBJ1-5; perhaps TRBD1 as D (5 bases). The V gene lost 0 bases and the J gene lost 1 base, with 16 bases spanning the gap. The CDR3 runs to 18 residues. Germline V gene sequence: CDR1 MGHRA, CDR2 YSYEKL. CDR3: CASSQEGGGAESNQPQHF. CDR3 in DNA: TGCGCCAGCAGCCAAGAGGGAGGAGGGGCAGAAAGCAATCAGCCCCAGCATTTT.

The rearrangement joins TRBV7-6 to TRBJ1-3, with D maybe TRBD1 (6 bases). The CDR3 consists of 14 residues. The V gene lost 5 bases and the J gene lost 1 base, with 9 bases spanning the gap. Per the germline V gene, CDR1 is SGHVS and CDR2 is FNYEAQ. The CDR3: CASSLQGSGNTIYF. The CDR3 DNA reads TGTGCCAGCAGCCTACAGGGATCTGGAAACACCATATATTTT.

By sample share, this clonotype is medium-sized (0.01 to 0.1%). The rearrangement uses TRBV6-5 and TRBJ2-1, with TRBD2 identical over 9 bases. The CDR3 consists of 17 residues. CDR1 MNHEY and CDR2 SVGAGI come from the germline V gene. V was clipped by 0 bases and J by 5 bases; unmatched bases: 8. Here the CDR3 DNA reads TGTGCCAGCAGTTACTCGGGGTTTAGCGGGAGTCACAATGAGCAGTTCTTC. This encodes CASSYSGFSGSHNEQFF.

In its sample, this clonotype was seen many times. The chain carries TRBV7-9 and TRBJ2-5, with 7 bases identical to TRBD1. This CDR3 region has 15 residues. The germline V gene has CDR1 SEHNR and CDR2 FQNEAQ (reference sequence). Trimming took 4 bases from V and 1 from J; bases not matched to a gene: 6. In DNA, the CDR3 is TGTGCCAGCAGCTCGAGACAGGGTCCCCAAGAGACCCAGTACTTC. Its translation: CASSSRQGPQETQYF.

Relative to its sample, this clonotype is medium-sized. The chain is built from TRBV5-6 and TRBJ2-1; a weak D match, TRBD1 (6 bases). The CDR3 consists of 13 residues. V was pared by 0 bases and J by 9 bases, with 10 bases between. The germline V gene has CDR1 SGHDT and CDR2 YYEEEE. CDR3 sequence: CASSLARGSEQFF. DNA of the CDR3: TGTGCCAGCAGCTTGGCCAGGGGATCTGAGCAGTTCTTC.

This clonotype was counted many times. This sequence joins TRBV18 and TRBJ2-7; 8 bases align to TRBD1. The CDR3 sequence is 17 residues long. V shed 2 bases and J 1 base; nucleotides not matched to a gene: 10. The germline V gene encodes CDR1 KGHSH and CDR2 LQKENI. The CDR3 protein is CASSPIREDRVSYEQYF. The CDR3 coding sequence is TGTGCCAGCTCACCAATCCGTGAGGACAGGGTTTCCTACGAGCAGTACTTC.

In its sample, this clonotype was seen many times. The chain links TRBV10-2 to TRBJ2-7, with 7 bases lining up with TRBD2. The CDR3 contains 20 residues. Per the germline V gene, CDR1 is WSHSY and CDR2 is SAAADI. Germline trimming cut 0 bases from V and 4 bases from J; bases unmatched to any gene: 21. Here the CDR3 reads CASSESVGKAGLKEPYEQYF. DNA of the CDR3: TGCGCCAGCAGTGAGTCGGTCGGAAAAGCGGGGCTAAAGGAACCTTACGAGCAGTACTTC.

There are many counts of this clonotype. The CDR3 sequence: CASSSDSQGADTGELFF. The DNA of the CDR3 is TGCGCCAGCAGCTCAGACTCCCAGGGGGCGGACACCGGGGAGCTGTTTTTT. The chain carries TRBV5-1 and TRBJ2-2; 8 nucleotides align to TRBD1. The germline V gene encodes CDR1 SGHRS and CDR2 YFSETQ. The CDR3 totals 17 residues. V was clipped by 3 bases and J by 3 bases; unmatched bases: 10.

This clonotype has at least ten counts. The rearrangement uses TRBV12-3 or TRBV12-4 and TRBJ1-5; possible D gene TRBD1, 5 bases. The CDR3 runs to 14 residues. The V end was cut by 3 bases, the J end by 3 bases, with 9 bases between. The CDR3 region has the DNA TGTGCCAGCAGTTTGGGGGGACCCAATCAGCCCCAGCATTTT. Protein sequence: CASSLGGPNQPQHF.

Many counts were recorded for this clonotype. The CDR3 protein is CASAPGTNYGYTF. The CDR3 DNA sequence: TGCGCCAGTGCTCCAGGGACTAACTATGGCTACACCTTC. The chain joins TRBV5-1 to TRBJ1-2, with D perhaps TRBD1 (5 bases). The CDR3 sequence is 13 residues long. Germline V gene sequence: CDR1 SGHRS, CDR2 YFSETQ. With 8 bases removed from V and 0 bases from J, the gap between germline ends came to 11 bases.

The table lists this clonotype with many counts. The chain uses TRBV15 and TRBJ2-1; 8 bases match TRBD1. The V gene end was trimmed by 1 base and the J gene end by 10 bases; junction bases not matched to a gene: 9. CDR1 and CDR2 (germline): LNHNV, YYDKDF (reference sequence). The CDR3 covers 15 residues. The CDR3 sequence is CATSRAGGMTSEQFF. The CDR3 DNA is TGTGCCACCAGCAGAGCAGGGGGCATGACAAGCGAGCAGTTCTTC.

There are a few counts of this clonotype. CDR3 sequence: CASSQEGFGETQYF. DNA of the CDR3: TGCGCCAGCAGCCAAGAGGGGTTTGGAGAGACCCAGTACTTC. This chain links TRBV4-3 with TRBJ2-5; D is unresolved. Germline CDR1 is LGHNA and CDR2 is YSLEER. CDR3 length: 14 amino acids. V was trimmed by 0 bases and J by 4 bases, leaving 9 bases between them.

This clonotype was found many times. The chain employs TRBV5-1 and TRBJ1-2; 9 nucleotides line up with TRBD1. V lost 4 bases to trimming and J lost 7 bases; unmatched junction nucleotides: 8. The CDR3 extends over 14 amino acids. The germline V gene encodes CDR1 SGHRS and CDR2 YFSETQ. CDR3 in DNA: TGCGCCAGCAGCGGACCGGGACAGGGTAGTGGCTACACCTTC. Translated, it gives CASSGPGQGSGYTF. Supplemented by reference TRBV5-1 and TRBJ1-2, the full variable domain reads KAGVTQTPRYLIKTRGQQVTLSCSPISGHRSVSWYQQTPGQGLQFLFEYFSETQRNKGNFPGRFSGRQFSNSRSEMNVSTLELGDSALYLCASSGPGQGSGYTFGSGTRLTVV.

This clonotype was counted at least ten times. CDR3 coding DNA: TGTGCCAGCAGCGCCAGGACAGGTGAAGCCTACGAGCAGTACTTC. This gives the protein CASSARTGEAYEQYF. The chain has TRBV7-2 and TRBJ2-7; 7 nucleotides agree with TRBD1. The CDR3 sequence is 15 residues long. With V trimmed by 5 bases and J by 2 bases, 9 bases remained unmatched. CDR1 is SGHTA, CDR2 FQGNSA, per germline.